This T cell receptor (beta chain) comes out of a study of graft-versus-host responses after intestinal transplantation. General observations from the study: Among recipient marrow samples, GvH clones were found; some appeared first in ileum or blood. Peak GvH clone levels in circulation were associated with early post-transplant HvG declines. Across patients carrying graft-donor T cell macrochimerism, allografts held high graft-versus-host to host-versus-graft clonal ratios.

This clone has only a few counts. Its specificity is not known. Compared with germline, one end of the junction differs, possibly owing to a read error. CDR3 length: 13 residues. Germline V gene lookup returns CDR1 SSHAT and CDR2 FNYEAQ (reference sequence). Libraries were prepared by immunoSEQ multiplex PCR; TCRdb keeps only in-frame clonotypes and omits some of them. The table lists under 90,000 clones, around 89% of them singletons. The clonotype comes from a human donor who was the organ donor for an intestinal transplant. The specimen comprised unstimulated CD8+ T cells sorted from spleen or lymph node cells, sampled before transplant. This chain connects TRBV7-7 to TRBJ2-3; no clear D. The CDR3 DNA reads TGTGCTAGCAGCTACGGGAGCACAGATACGCAGTATTTT. This codes for CASSYGSTDTQYF.